The TCR beta chain described here comes from a study of shared clonotypes between healthy human individuals. A note on this clone: The antigen remains unidentified.

Whole-study results and caveats: The study drew on few donors, limiting represented genetic and exposure-history diversity.

V was clipped by 1 base and J by 6 bases; unmatched bases: 5. The CDR3 loop spans 16 amino acids. Germline lookup yields CDR1 WNHNN and CDR2 SYGVQD (reference sequence). Assay: immunoSEQ multiplex PCR; the TCRdb copy retains only in-frame clones and omits some. The sample lists about 2.3 million clones, roughly 90% occurring once. The gene calls are TRBV10-1 and TRBJ2-1, with 11 bases that match TRBD2. The sequencing sample was made of naive CD4+ T cells from PBMCs. Documented subset: CD45RA+ positively selected. The receptor was derived from a man aged 18-30 years in good health. Some clones in this sample may be carry-over from other donors' samples. The DNA of the CDR3 is TGCGCCAGCAGTGAGTATCTAGCGGGAGGCCCCAATGAGCAGTTCTTC. It yields the protein CASSEYLAGGPNEQFF.